The 14 T cell receptor beta chains listed next were all sequenced from one sample in a study of blood T cells in healthy people across ages (dated by TCRdb to about 2015). The library was generated by 5' RACE. Reads for this sample came from an Illumina HiSeq 2500. A second 7 to 11 cycle PCR used a sample-barcoded 5' primer and a J-beta primer mix. TCRdb reanalyzed the raw reads on its own, using fastp at Q25 for trimming and MiXCR for clone calling, and kept in-frame beta chains. A single entry per CDR3 protein holds the most common genes and DNA from its merged rows. This sample lists roughly 700,000 distinct CDR3 sequences; around a quarter were detected once. Of the sample, more than 8% is held by the ten largest clones. A further study also used this sample, focusing on T cells of mothers and their children.

Sequencing input: blood. The receptors originated from a boy between 10 and 17 years old in good health.

The table lists this clonotype with many counts. The V and J genes are TRBV2 and TRBJ2-5; 8 bases align to TRBD2. After removal of 8 bases from V and 4 bases from J, the junction contained 6 bases not matched to a gene. The CDR3 extends over 13 amino acids. The germline gives CDR1 SNHLY, CDR2 FYNNEI. This chain's CDR3 is CASARGLGETQYF. In DNA, the CDR3 is TGTGCCAGCGCCAGGGGACTAGGAGAGACCCAGTACTTC.

This clonotype was counted a few times. The rearrangement joins TRBV28 to TRBJ2-1; no firm D call. The CDR3 consists of 15 residues. CDR1 MDHEN and CDR2 SYDVKM come from the germline V gene. V was shortened by 10 bases and J by 4 bases, with 20 bases between the two germline ends. CDR3 DNA sequence: TGTGCCACCCAACCAGACCGACCGGAGTACAATGAGCAGTTCTTC. Translated, it gives CATQPDRPEYNEQFF.

This chain connects TRBV10-3 to TRBJ2-5; maybe TRBD2 (5 bases). V lost 0 bases and J lost 2, with 22 bases in between. Per germline, CDR1 ENHRY and CDR2 SYGVKD. The CDR3 is 19 amino acids. CDR3 sequence reads: CAISESEVNSYPTQETQYF. The CDR3 nucleotides read TGTGCCATCAGTGAGTCGGAGGTTAACTCCTACCCTACTCAAGAGACCCAGTACTTC.

The chain links TRBV4-2 to TRBJ2-1, with D perhaps matching TRBD2 (5 bases). Trimming shortened V by 4 bases and J by 4 bases, and 11 bases separated the two germline ends. Germline loops: CDR1 LGHNA, CDR2 YNFKEQ. The CDR3 contains 14 residues. In DNA, the CDR3 is TGTGCCAGCAGCCCCGCAACTAGTTACAATGAGCAGTTCTTC. Translated: CASSPATSYNEQFF.

This clonotype was detected only a few times. This rearrangement joins TRBV5-1 to TRBJ1-3, with D tentatively TRBD1 (6 bases). Germline CDR1 reads SGHRS; CDR2 reads YFSETQ. The V end lost 2 bases, the J end lost 1 base, and 16 bases lay between the germline ends. The CDR3 is 17 residues long. The CDR3 reads CASSLGQGRASGNTIYF. The DNA of the CDR3 is TGCGCCAGCAGCTTAGGGCAGGGGCGAGCTTCTGGAAACACCATATATTTT.

The V gene is TRBV6-5, the J gene TRBJ1-1; weak D call: TRBD1 (6 bases). Trimming took 2 bases from V and 0 from J, leaving 13 bases between them. This CDR3 is built from 16 residues. CDR1 and CDR2 (germline): MNHEY, SVGAGI. The CDR3 nucleotides read TGTGCCAGCAGTTACCTCGAAGACAGGATGAACACTGAAGCTTTCTTT. Protein product: CASSYLEDRMNTEAFF.

This clonotype appeared a few times. The rearrangement uses TRBV13 and TRBJ2-5; 9 bases fit TRBD1. V shed 3 bases, J shed 5 bases, and the junction held 7 bases outside the gene matches. The CDR3 extends over 15 amino acids. Germline V gene sequence: CDR1 PRHDT, CDR2 FYEKMQ (reference sequence). CDR3 region: CASSFTGGADETQYF. CDR3 DNA: TGTGCCAGCAGCTTTACAGGGGGCGCAGATGAGACCCAGTACTTC. Full variable domain (rest looked up from reference TRBV13 and TRBJ2-5): AAGVIQSPRHLIKEKRETATLKCYPIPRHDTVYWYQQGPGQDPQFLISFYEKMQSDKGSIPDRFSAQQFSDYHSELNMSSLELGDSALYFCASSFTGGADETQYFGPGTRLLVL.

The chain is built from TRBV4-1 and TRBJ2-5, with D possibly being TRBD1 (5 bases). The germline V gene has CDR1 MGHRA and CDR2 YSYEKL. CDR3 length equals 15 residues. The V gene lost 0 bases and the J gene lost 2 bases, with 10 bases spanning the gap. The CDR3 DNA reads TGCGCCAGCAGCCAAGATCCTAACAGGCAAGAGACCCAGTACTTC. This translates into CASSQDPNRQETQYF.

CDR3 coding DNA: TGTGCCAGCAGTTACTCGGCAGGGGGCGCTGGGGCCAACGTCCTGACTTTC. Translation: CASSYSAGGAGANVLTF. This chain connects TRBV6-5 to TRBJ2-6; 8 bases are a match to TRBD1. V lost 0 bases to trimming and J lost 2 bases; unmatched junction nucleotides: 3. Per germline, CDR1 MNHEY and CDR2 SVGAGI. The CDR3 runs to 17 residues.

The rearrangement uses TRBV6-5 and TRBJ2-5, with TRBD2 matching 7 bases. The assigned J gene may be wrong: the sequence end matches TRBJ2-1 better. The CDR3 loop spans 12 amino acids. The germline CDR1 and CDR2 sequences are MNHEY and SVGAGI. The CDR3 spells CASRSAGEEQFF. The CDR3 nucleotides read TGTGCCAGCAGATCCGCGGGGGAGGAGCAGTTCTTC.

V and J are TRBV7-3 and TRBJ2-3; D uncertain. Trimming took 5 bases from V and 2 from J, leaving 8 bases between them. This CDR3 comprises 13 residues. From germline, CDR1 is SGHTA and CDR2 FQGTGA. The CDR3: CASSVRNTDTQYF. The CDR3 coding sequence is TGTGCCAGCAGCGTCCGAAACACAGATACGCAGTATTTT.

This clonotype has just a few counts. This rearrangement joins TRBV7-9 to TRBJ2-1; 13 positions match TRBD2. Trimming cost V 10 bases and J 2 bases; bases outside gene matches: 14. Germline V gene lookup returns CDR1 SEHNR and CDR2 FQNEAQ (reference sequence). The length of the CDR3 is 18 residues. The CDR3, as DNA: TGTGCCACCCCGCCCACGACTAGCGGGAGGACTACCTACAATGAGCAGTTCTTC. Its protein is CATPPTTSGRTTYNEQFF.

J is TRBJ2-1 and V is TRBV5-1, with TRBD2 matching 14 bases. This CDR3 spans 17 amino acids. The ends lost 0 bases at V and 8 bases at J; junction bases unmatched: 7. Germline CDR1 SGHRS, CDR2 YFSETQ. CDR3 sequence (DNA): TGCGCCAGCAGCTTGGTTCCTGGGACTAGCGGGAGTTATGAGCAGTTCTTC. Its protein product is CASSLVPGTSGSYEQFF.

This clonotype was picked up a small number of times. The chain links TRBV6-6 to TRBJ2-1, with 11 bases identical to TRBD2. This CDR3 has 16 amino acids. The junction had 8 bases not matched to a gene; V was cut back by 5 bases and J by 5 bases. CDR1 is MNHNY and CDR2 is SVGAGI in the germline V gene (reference sequence). For the CDR3, the DNA is TGTGCCAGCAGTGACACAGTAGCGGGGGGGCACAATGAGCAGTTCTTC. This translates into CASSDTVAGGHNEQFF.